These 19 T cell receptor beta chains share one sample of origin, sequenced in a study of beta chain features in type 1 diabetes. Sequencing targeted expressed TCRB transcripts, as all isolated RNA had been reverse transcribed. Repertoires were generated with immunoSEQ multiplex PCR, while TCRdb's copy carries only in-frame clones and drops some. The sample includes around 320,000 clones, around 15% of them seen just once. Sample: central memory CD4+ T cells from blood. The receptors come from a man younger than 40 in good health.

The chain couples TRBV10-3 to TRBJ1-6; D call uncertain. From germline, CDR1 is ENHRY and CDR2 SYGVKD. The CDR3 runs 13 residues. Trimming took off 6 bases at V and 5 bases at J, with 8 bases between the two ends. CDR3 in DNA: TGTGCCATCAGCCAGGAAGATAATTCACCCCTCCACTTT. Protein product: CAISQEDNSPLHF.

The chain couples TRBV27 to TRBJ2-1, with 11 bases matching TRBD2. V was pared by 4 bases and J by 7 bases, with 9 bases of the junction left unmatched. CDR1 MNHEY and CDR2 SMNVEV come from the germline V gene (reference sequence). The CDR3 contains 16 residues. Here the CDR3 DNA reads TGTGCCAGCAGTTATTATTTAACTAGCGGGGGAAATGAGCAGTTCTTC. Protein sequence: CASSYYLTSGGNEQFF.

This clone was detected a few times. The CDR3 coding sequence is TGTGCCAGCACCCCCACCTTGAACATTCAGTACTTC. It translates to CASTPTLNIQYF. The V and J genes are TRBV11-2 and TRBJ2-4; D is uncertain. Trimming pared 7 bases from V and 7 bases from J, leaving 11 bases between. Germline V gene data show CDR1 as SGHAT and CDR2 as FQNNGV. This CDR3 has 12 amino acids.

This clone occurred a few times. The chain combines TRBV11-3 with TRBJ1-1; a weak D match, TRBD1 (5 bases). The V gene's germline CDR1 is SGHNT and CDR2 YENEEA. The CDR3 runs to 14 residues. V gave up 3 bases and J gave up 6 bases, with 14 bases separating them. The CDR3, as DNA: TGTGCCAGCAGCTTTGCTTTTGGACAATCTGAAGCTTTCTTT. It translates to CASSFAFGQSEAFF.

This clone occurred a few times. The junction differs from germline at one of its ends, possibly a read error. The CDR3 nucleotides read TGTGCCAGTTCACCAGGGATCTCTGGAAACACCATATATTTT. As protein: CASSPGISGNTIYF. This chain joins TRBV18 and TRBJ1-3, with a possible D match to TRBD1 (5 bases). The CDR3 spans 14 residues. Germline lookup yields CDR1 KGHSH and CDR2 LQKENI.

The CDR3 is CASSPGAERGGPYEQYF. CDR3 DNA: TGTGCCAGCAGCCCTGGCGCAGAGCGGGGGGGCCCCTACGAGCAGTACTTC. The rearrangement joins TRBV7-2 to TRBJ2-7; TRBD2 matches 10 bases. The germline gives CDR1 SGHTA, CDR2 FQGNSA. V lost 5 bases and J lost 2; bases outside the gene matches: 12. The CDR3 has 17 amino acids.

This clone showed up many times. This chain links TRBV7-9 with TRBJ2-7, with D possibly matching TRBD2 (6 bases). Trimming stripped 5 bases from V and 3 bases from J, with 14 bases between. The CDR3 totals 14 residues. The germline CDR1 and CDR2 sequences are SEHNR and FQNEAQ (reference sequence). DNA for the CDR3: TGTGCCAGCAGCCCCGGGGGAAGCCTCTACGAGCAGTACTTC. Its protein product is CASSPGGSLYEQYF.

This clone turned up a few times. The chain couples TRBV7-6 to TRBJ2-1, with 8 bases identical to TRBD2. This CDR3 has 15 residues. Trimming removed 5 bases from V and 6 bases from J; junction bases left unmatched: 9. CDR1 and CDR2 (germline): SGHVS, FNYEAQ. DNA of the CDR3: TGTGCCAGCAGCAAGGCGGGACTAGAGGGCAATGAGCAGTTCTTC. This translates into CASSKAGLEGNEQFF.

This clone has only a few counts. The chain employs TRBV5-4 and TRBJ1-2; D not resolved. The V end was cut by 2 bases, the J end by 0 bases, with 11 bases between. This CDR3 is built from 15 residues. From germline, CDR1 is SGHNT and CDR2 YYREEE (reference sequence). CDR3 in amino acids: CASSLGYSTNYGYTF. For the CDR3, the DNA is TGTGCCAGCAGCTTAGGGTACAGTACTAACTATGGCTACACCTTC.

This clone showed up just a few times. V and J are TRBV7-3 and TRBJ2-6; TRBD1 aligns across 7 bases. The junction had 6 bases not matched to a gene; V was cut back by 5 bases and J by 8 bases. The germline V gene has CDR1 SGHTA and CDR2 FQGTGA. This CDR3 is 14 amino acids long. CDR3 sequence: CASSQDRASNVLTF. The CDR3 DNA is TGTGCCAGCAGCCAAGACAGGGCGTCCAACGTCCTGACTTTC.

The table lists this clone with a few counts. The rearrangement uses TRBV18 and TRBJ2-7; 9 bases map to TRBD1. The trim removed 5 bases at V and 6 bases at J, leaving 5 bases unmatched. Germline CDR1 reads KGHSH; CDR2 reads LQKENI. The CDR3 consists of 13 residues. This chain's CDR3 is CASSVQGATEQYV. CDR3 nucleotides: TGTGCCAGCTCAGTACAGGGGGCGACCGAGCAGTACGTC.

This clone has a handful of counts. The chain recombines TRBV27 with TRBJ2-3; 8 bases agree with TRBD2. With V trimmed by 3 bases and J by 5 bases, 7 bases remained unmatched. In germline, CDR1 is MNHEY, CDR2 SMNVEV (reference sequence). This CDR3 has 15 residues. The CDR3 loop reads CASSFNGRAEDTQYF. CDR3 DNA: TGTGCCAGCAGTTTTAACGGGAGGGCGGAAGATACGCAGTATTTT.

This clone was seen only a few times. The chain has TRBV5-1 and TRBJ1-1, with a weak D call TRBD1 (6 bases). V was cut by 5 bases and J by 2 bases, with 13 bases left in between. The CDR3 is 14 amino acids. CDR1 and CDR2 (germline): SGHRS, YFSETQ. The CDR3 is CASSSGVLNTEAFF. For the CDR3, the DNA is TGCGCCAGCAGTTCAGGGGTCTTAAACACTGAAGCTTTCTTT.

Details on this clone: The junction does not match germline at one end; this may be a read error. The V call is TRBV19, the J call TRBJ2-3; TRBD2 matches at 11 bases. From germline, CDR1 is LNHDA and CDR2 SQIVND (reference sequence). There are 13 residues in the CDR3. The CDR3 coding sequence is TGTGCCAGTAGTACCCATACTAGCGGGGGTATTCATTTT. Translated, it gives CASSTHTSGGIHF.

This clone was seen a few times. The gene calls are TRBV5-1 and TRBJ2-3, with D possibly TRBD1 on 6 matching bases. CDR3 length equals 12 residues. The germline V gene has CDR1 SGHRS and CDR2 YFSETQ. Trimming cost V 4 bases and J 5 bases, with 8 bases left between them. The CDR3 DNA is TGCGCCAGCAGCGAGACAGGAGATACGCAGTATTTT. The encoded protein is CASSETGDTQYF.

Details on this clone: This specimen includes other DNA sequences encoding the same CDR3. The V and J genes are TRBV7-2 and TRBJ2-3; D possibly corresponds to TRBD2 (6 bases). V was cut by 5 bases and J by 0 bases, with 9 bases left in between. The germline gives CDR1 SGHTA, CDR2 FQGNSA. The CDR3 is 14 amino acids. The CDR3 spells CASSTSGSTDTQYF. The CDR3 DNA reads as TGTGCCAGCAGCACCAGCGGGAGCACAGATACGCAGTATTTT.

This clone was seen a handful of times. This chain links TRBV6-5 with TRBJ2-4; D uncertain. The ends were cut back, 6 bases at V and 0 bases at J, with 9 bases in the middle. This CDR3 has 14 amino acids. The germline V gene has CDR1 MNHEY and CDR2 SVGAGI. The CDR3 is CASSQDLAKNIQYF. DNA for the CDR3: TGTGCCAGCAGCCAAGACCTAGCCAAAAACATTCAGTACTTC.

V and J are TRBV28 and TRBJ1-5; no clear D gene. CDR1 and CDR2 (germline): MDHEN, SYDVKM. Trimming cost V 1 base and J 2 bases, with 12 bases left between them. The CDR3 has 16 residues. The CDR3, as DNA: TGTGCCAGCAGTTTATTGGGCTCCACGGGCAATCAGCCCCAGCATTTT. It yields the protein CASSLLGSTGNQPQHF.

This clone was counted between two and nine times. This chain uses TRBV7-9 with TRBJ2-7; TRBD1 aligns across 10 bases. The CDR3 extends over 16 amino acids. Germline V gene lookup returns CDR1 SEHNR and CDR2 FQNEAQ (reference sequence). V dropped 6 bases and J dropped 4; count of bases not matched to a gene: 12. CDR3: CASSMGAGTGAYEQYF. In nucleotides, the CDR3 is TGTGCCAGCAGTATGGGCGCCGGGACAGGGGCATACGAGCAGTACTTC.